Included here is one TCR beta chain sequence, with context. Its antigen is currently unknown. This sample was taken from a study of cytomegalovirus exposure and HLA in healthy donors. Study-level points and caveats: CMV antigen specificity of a few CMV-associated chains was confirmed in vitro.

13 Jbeta primers and 60 Vbeta primers were used for the PCR. Assay used: immunoSEQ multiplex PCR; TCRdb lists only in-frame clones, some missing. The specimen's table records some 70,000 clones. V lost 6 bases, J lost 0 bases, and 15 bases lay in between. Germline V CDR1 and CDR2: SGHAT, FQNNGV. The CDR3 totals 16 residues. The sequencing input was PBMCs. This receptor was taken from a man aged 40-49 years in good health and CMV-seronegative. The chain combines TRBV11-2 with TRBJ1-3; D is perhaps TRBD1 (5 bases). This chain's CDR3 is CASRSLVGASGNTIYF. The CDR3 region has the DNA TGTGCCAGCAGGTCCTTAGTTGGGGCCTCTGGAAACACCATATATTTT.